These T cell receptor beta chains were read from a single sample in a study of OX40 agonist ivuxolimab in advanced cancers. Generated by immunoSEQ multiplex PCR, the TCRdb table keeps only in-frame clones and is missing some. The sample holds 76,000 or so clones, around 85% seen once. This specimen consisted of CD4+ or CD8+ T cells sorted from blood, obtained in a trial of the OX40 agonist ivuxolimab. The source of these receptors is an adult with an advanced solid tumor such as melanoma, head and neck, liver or kidney cancer. The CDR3 runs from the conserved cysteine through the conserved F or W. The D gene is left open where the match is weak.

D gene: NA; V gene: TRBV14; CDR3 protein: CASSRTGGNTIYF
D gene: NA; V gene: TRBV30; CDR3 protein: CAWSTGKLYGYTF
D gene: TRBD2; V gene: TRBV9; CDR3 protein: CASSVAGGYTDTQYF
D gene: TRBD1; V gene: TRBV27; CDR3 protein: CASSLPGQGTYEQYF
D gene: NA; V gene: TRBV7-9; CDR3 protein: CASSSPGFGYTF
D gene: TRBD2; V gene: TRBV29-1; CDR3 protein: CSVELGRLAGGEQFF
D gene: TRBD1; V gene: TRBV19; CDR3 protein: CASSPSGTEANYGYTF
D gene: NA; V gene: TRBV6-5; CDR3 protein: CASSYSTRGPSYEQYF
D gene: NA; V gene: TRBV23-1; CDR3 protein: CASTSLGGNGYTF
D gene: TRBD1; V gene: TRBV19; CDR3 protein: CASTNRGSNTEAFF
D gene: NA; V gene: TRBV28; CDR3 protein: CASSGRGTTEAFF
D gene: NA; V gene: TRBV5-6; CDR3 protein: CASSFGGEWEYF
D gene: TRBD2; V gene: TRBV9; CDR3 protein: CASSVSKLRGGRVNEQFF
D gene: TRBD2; V gene: TRBV30; CDR3 protein: CACSGLAAETQYF
D gene: TRBD2; V gene: TRBV18; CDR3 protein: CASSPPGLAADTQYF
D gene: NA; V gene: TRBV7-2; CDR3 protein: CASSSPDRFSYEQYF
D gene: TRBD1; V gene: TRBV19; CDR3 protein: CASSRQGATNEKLFF
D gene: NA; V gene: TRBV1; CDR3 protein: CTSSQDPGTSGREQYF
D gene: NA; V gene: TRBV5-4; CDR3 protein: CASSRNGQNTEAFF
D gene: NA; V gene: TRBV5-1; CDR3 protein: CASTPDSQETQYF
D gene: NA; V gene: TRBV7-3; CDR3 protein: CASSPSSLNYGYTF
D gene: TRBD1; V gene: TRBV4-2; CDR3 protein: CASSKGQGAGETQYF
D gene: NA; V gene: TRBV7-2; CDR3 protein: CASGYQGLGGIQYF
D gene: NA; V gene: TRBV5-1; CDR3 protein: CASTTEGPYGYTF
D gene: NA; V gene: TRBV27; CDR3 protein: CASSPLGGAETQYF
D gene: NA; V gene: TRBV5-8; CDR3 protein: CASSLGVDVPNEKLFF
D gene: NA; V gene: TRBV2; CDR3 protein: CASSEPAYGYTF
D gene: NA; V gene: TRBV5-1; CDR3 protein: CASSTYNEQFF
D gene: NA; V gene: TRBV6-5; CDR3 protein: CASSYSWKIDYEQYF
D gene: NA; V gene: TRBV7-9; CDR3 protein: CASSLALATHTGELFF
D gene: NA; V gene: TRBV9; CDR3 protein: CASSSYYSDTQYF
D gene: TRBD2; V gene: TRBV5-1; CDR3 protein: CASSITSGAYNNEQFF
D gene: TRBD2; V gene: TRBV5-8; CDR3 protein: CASSLGTRSDNEQFF
D gene: NA; V gene: TRBV5-8; CDR3 protein: CASSFAASSGNTIYF
D gene: NA; V gene: TRBV5-4; CDR3 protein: CASSLEGSSGSTDTQYF
D gene: TRBD1; V gene: TRBV11-1; CDR3 protein: CASSLALGKQGNTYEQYF
D gene: TRBD2; V gene: TRBV27; CDR3 protein: CASSALSGPYNEQFF
D gene: NA; V gene: TRBV18; CDR3 protein: CASSPPGNWNTGELFF
D gene: TRBD1; V gene: TRBV10-2; CDR3 protein: CASSDSTGAGYYNSPLHF